These 26 T cell receptor beta chains were sequenced from one sample in a study of blood T cell repertoires in COVID-19. Assay used: immunoSEQ multiplex PCR; TCRdb lists only in-frame clones, some missing. The repertoire includes 85,000 to 120,000 clones, about 85% of them detected once, and 2% to 2.5% sits in the top ten. The sequenced sample consisted of peripheral blood. Source of these receptors: a man aged 45-65 years with active COVID-19.

This chain joins TRBV2 and TRBJ2-1, with 7 bases fitting TRBD1. CDR1 is SNHLY and CDR2 is FYNNEI in the germline V gene. Trimming took 6 bases from V and 0 from J; bases not matched to a gene: 8. This CDR3 has 16 residues. CDR3 loop: CASSAGTEASYNEQFF. The DNA of the CDR3 is TGTGCCAGCAGCGCCGGGACAGAAGCCTCCTACAATGAGCAGTTCTTC.

This clone was picked up one time. The rearrangement uses TRBV6-6 and TRBJ1-1; no clear D gene. The germline V and J ends were trimmed by 7 bases and 6 bases, with 15 bases remaining between them. Germline CDR1 and CDR2: MNHNY and SVGAGI (reference sequence). The CDR3 runs 13 residues. In DNA form, the CDR3 reads TGTGCCAGCACCCCCCGGGAGCTATCTGAAGCTTTCTTT. This translates into CASTPRELSEAFF.

The J gene is TRBJ2-1, the V gene TRBV24-1; D is ambiguous. Germline CDR1 KGHDR, CDR2 SFDVKD. The CDR3 spans 12 residues. Trimming removed 4 bases at V and 6 bases at J, with 6 bases between. CDR3 sequence reads: CATSDSLNEQFF. CDR3 in DNA: TGTGCCACCAGTGACTCCCTCAATGAGCAGTTCTTC.

V usage is TRBV5-6 and J usage is TRBJ2-3; D is uncertain. The CDR3 sequence is 15 residues long. The V end was cut by 1 base, the J end by 5 bases, with 14 bases between. Germline CDR1 reads SGHDT; CDR2 reads YYEEEE. The CDR3 spells CASSLNLLVRDTQYF. CDR3 bases: TGTGCCAGCAGCTTGAATCTCTTGGTGAGAGATACGCAGTATTTT.

This clone has only a few counts. This rearrangement joins TRBV23-1 to TRBJ1-5; TRBD1 matches at 8 bases. TRBV23-1 is an ORF, and what it does is uncertain. CDR3 length: 17 residues. Losses at the gene ends were 6 bases for V and 6 bases for J; bases not matched to a gene: 16. CDR3 protein: CASRSSRTGRVGQPQHF. The CDR3 DNA follows: TGCGCCAGCAGGTCGTCACGGACAGGGAGGGTCGGTCAGCCCCAGCATTTT.

The V gene is TRBV4-3, the J gene TRBJ1-2; weak D call: TRBD1 (5 bases). V shed 4 bases and J shed 8 bases, with 20 bases lying between them. From germline, CDR1 is LGHNA and CDR2 YSLEER. This CDR3 is built from 15 residues. The CDR3 region has the DNA TGCGCCAGCAGCCTCGAGTTAGGCAGGGTTCGCGGCTACACCTTC. It specifies CASSLELGRVRGYTF.

This clone came up many times. The chain uses TRBV5-6 and TRBJ1-2, with 9 bases lining up with TRBD1. J gave up 4 bases and V 4 bases, and 5 bases lay outside the gene matches. Germline lookup yields CDR1 SGHDT and CDR2 YYEEEE. The CDR3 spans 14 residues. CDR3: CASSRDRVVYGYTF. Here the CDR3 DNA reads TGTGCCAGCAGCCGGGACAGGGTGGTCTATGGCTACACCTTC.

This clone has just one count. The rearrangement links TRBV19 to TRBJ1-4; D gene uncertain. V gave up 6 bases and J gave up 4 bases, with 12 bases separating them. CDR1 LNHDA and CDR2 SQIVND come from the germline V gene (reference sequence). The CDR3 runs to 14 residues. The CDR3 loop reads CASSVTVNNEKLFF. The CDR3 region has the DNA TGTGCCAGTAGCGTAACAGTGAATAATGAAAAACTGTTTTTT.

The chain carries TRBV29-1 and TRBJ2-3, with 7 positions matching TRBD2. This CDR3 contains 17 residues. V was pared by 4 bases and J by 3 bases, with 16 bases of the junction left unmatched. Germline loops: CDR1 SQVTM, CDR2 ANQGSEA. The CDR3 DNA reads as TGCAGCGTTGTTCGGTTCGTGGGGGGAGGGGAAACAGATACGCAGTATTTT. Translating gives CSVVRFVGGGETDTQYF.

The chain couples TRBV27 to TRBJ2-7; a possible D gene is TRBD1 (6 bases). CDR1 is MNHEY, CDR2 SMNVEV, per germline (reference sequence). The CDR3 has 15 residues. Trimming took 0 bases from V and 6 from J, leaving 15 bases between them. This CDR3 is CASSLSPGVGREQYF. The CDR3 DNA reads TGTGCCAGCAGTTTATCTCCAGGGGTGGGTCGCGAGCAGTACTTC.

The gene calls are TRBV4-1 and TRBJ2-3; TRBD2 is a possible D gene (7 bases). CDR1 is MGHRA and CDR2 is YSYEKL in the germline V gene. V lost 5 bases and J 6 bases, leaving 18 bases between the germline ends. CDR3 length: 15 residues. CDR3 bases: TGCGCCAGCAGCGATCGGGGGGCCCGTATTGATACGCAGTATTTT. It encodes CASSDRGARIDTQYF.

V usage is TRBV5-6 and J usage is TRBJ1-5; 7 positions match TRBD1. This CDR3 has 14 residues. J gave up 7 bases and V 2 bases, and 6 bases lay outside the gene matches. CDR1 is SGHDT and CDR2 is YYEEEE in the germline V gene. CDR3 loop: CASSFGQAEQPQHF. Written as DNA, the CDR3 is TGTGCCAGCAGCTTCGGACAGGCAGAACAGCCCCAGCATTTT.

The chain joins TRBV12-3 or TRBV12-4 to TRBJ2-3; tentative D call: TRBD1 (6 bases). The CDR3 sequence is 12 residues long. Trimming removed 7 bases at V and 5 bases at J, with 10 bases between. The CDR3 DNA is TGTGCCAGCACCAACAGGGAAGATACGCAGTATTTT. It is translated as CASTNREDTQYF.

The gene calls are TRBV30 and TRBJ1-1; D gene ambiguous. There are 12 residues in the CDR3. Per germline, CDR1 GTSNPN and CDR2 SVGIG (reference sequence). The germline V and J ends were trimmed by 5 bases and 10 bases, with 17 bases remaining between them. The CDR3 nucleotides read TGTGCCTGGCAGTTCGACGGGATGGGAGCTTTCTTT. Amino acid sequence: CAWQFDGMGAFF.

The V and J genes are TRBV6-2 or TRBV6-3 and TRBJ2-5; D possibly corresponds to TRBD2 (6 bases). Germline V gives CDR1 MNHEY, CDR2 SVGEGT. This CDR3 is 13 amino acids long. Trimming stripped 4 bases from V and 4 bases from J, with 10 bases between. DNA for the CDR3: TGTGCCAGCAGTTTGGCGGGGAGAGAGACCCAGTACTTC. It yields the protein CASSLAGRETQYF.

The chain combines TRBV29-1 with TRBJ1-2, with D unresolved. Between the trimmed V and J ends, which lost 4 bases and 8 bases, there was a span of 14 bases. The CDR3 is 12 amino acids. Germline lookup yields CDR1 SQVTM and CDR2 ANQGSEA. The CDR3 loop is CSVGQNSMGYTF. The CDR3 bases are TGCAGCGTTGGACAAAACTCTATGGGCTACACCTTC.

The J gene is TRBJ2-5, the V gene TRBV9, with TRBD2 matching 7 bases. CDR3 size: 14 residues. CDR1 and CDR2 (germline): SGDLS, YYNGEE. The J segment lost 5 bases and the V segment lost 3 bases, leaving 7 bases of the junction unmatched. CDR3 sequence reads: CASSALAEGETQYF. The CDR3 DNA follows: TGTGCCAGCAGCGCGCTAGCGGAGGGGGAGACCCAGTACTTC.

This rearrangement joins TRBV5-5 to TRBJ1-1; TRBD1 might be the D (5 bases). From germline, CDR1 is SGHKS and CDR2 YYEKEE (reference sequence). CDR3 length: 13 amino acids. Between the trimmed V and J ends, which lost 4 bases and 6 bases, there was a span of 13 bases. The CDR3 loop reads CASSGRMGPEAFF. The DNA of the CDR3 is TGTGCCAGCAGCGGACGCATGGGGCCTGAAGCTTTCTTT.

In DNA form, the CDR3 reads TGTGCCAGCAGCTTAGTGGGCAGGGGTTTATCGTCCGGCCAAGAGACCCAGTACTTC. Its protein product is CASSLVGRGLSSGQETQYF. V gene TRBV7-6 combines with J gene TRBJ2-5, with D perhaps TRBD1 (6 bases). The germline gives CDR1 SGHVS, CDR2 FNYEAQ. CDR3 length: 19 residues. Trimming cost V 1 base and J 1 base, with 22 bases left between them.

In its sample, this clone was seen many times. This chain joins TRBV7-2 and TRBJ1-2; 9 bases are a match to TRBD1. This CDR3 is built from 13 residues. The V and J ends lost 6 bases and 8 bases, in that order; junction bases with no gene match: 7. CDR1 is SGHTA and CDR2 is FQGNSA in the germline V gene. The CDR3 bases are TGTGCCAGCAGTCCCGGGGACAGGGTAGGCTACACCTTC. Protein sequence: CASSPGDRVGYTF.

The rearrangement links TRBV6-5 to TRBJ1-4; the D is unclear. V was trimmed by 4 bases and J by 8 bases, leaving 17 bases between them. The CDR3 length is 15 residues. The germline gives CDR1 MNHEY, CDR2 SVGAGI. CDR3 sequence reads: CASSSDYSIGEKLFF. The CDR3 DNA reads TGTGCCAGCAGTTCGGACTATTCGATAGGCGAAAAACTGTTTTTT.

This clone has only one observation. The chain uses TRBV5-4 and TRBJ2-7; weak D call: TRBD2 (6 bases). Per the germline V gene, CDR1 is SGHNT and CDR2 is YYREEE (reference sequence). The CDR3 runs to 13 residues. The V gene lost 1 base and the J gene lost 3 bases, with 8 bases spanning the gap. This chain's CDR3 is CASSLRLDYEQYF. CDR3 sequence (DNA): TGTGCCAGCAGCTTGAGACTAGACTACGAGCAGTACTTC.

This chain uses TRBV6-2 or TRBV6-3 with TRBJ2-5; 9 nucleotides agree with TRBD2. The CDR3 covers 17 residues. The V gene end was trimmed by 2 bases and the J gene end by 2 bases; junction bases not matched to a gene: 9. The germline gives CDR1 MNHEY, CDR2 SVGEGT. This CDR3 is CASSYPLRRGGQETQYF. The CDR3 nucleotides read TGTGCCAGCAGTTACCCCTTACGGCGGGGGGGTCAAGAGACCCAGTACTTC.

This rearrangement joins TRBV28 to TRBJ2-3, with TRBD1 identical over 7 bases. With V trimmed by 8 bases and J by 1 base, 9 bases remained unmatched. Germline V lookup: CDR1 MDHEN, CDR2 SYDVKM. This CDR3 is built from 15 residues. Here the CDR3 DNA reads TGTGCCAGCGGGGTCGGGACAGCCGGCACAGATACGCAGTATTTT. Amino acids: CASGVGTAGTDTQYF. Based on the CDR3 plus reference TRBV28 and TRBJ2-3, the full variable domain is DVKVTQSSRYLVKRTGEKVFLECVQDMDHENMFWYRQDPGLGLRLIYFSYDVKMKEKGDIPEGYSVSREKKERFSLILESASTNQTSMYLCASGVGTAGTDTQYFGPGTRLTVL.

The genes are TRBV10-3 and TRBJ2-5; D is perhaps TRBD2 (5 bases). Germline V gene data show CDR1 as ENHRY and CDR2 as SYGVKD. V was clipped by 11 bases and J by 5 bases, with 12 bases between them. The CDR3 sequence is 11 residues long. The CDR3 sequence: CAARPGETQYF. Here the CDR3 DNA reads TGTGCCGCCCGCCCGGGGGAGACCCAGTACTTC.

This sequence joins TRBV9 and TRBJ2-1, with a possible D match to TRBD2 (6 bases). CDR1 and CDR2 (germline): SGDLS, YYNGEE. V was trimmed by 5 bases and J by 4 bases, leaving 13 bases between them. The CDR3 runs to 14 residues. The CDR3 loop reads CASRSGTDYNEQFF. The CDR3 region has the DNA TGTGCCAGCAGATCCGGGACTGATTACAATGAGCAGTTCTTC.